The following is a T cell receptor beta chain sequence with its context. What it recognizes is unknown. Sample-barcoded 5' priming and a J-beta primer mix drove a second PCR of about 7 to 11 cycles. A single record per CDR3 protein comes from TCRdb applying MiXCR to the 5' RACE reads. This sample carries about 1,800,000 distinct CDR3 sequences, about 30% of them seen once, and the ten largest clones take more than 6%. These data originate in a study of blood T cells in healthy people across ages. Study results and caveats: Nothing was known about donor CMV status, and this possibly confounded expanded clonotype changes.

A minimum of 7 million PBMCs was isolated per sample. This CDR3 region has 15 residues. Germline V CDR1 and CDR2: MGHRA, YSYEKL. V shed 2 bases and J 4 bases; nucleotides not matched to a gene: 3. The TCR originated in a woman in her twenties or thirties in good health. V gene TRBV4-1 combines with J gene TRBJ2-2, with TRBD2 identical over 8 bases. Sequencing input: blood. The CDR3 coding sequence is TGCGCCAGCAGCCAATTAGCGGGGCCCACCGGGGAGCTGTTTTTT. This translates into CASSQLAGPTGELFF.